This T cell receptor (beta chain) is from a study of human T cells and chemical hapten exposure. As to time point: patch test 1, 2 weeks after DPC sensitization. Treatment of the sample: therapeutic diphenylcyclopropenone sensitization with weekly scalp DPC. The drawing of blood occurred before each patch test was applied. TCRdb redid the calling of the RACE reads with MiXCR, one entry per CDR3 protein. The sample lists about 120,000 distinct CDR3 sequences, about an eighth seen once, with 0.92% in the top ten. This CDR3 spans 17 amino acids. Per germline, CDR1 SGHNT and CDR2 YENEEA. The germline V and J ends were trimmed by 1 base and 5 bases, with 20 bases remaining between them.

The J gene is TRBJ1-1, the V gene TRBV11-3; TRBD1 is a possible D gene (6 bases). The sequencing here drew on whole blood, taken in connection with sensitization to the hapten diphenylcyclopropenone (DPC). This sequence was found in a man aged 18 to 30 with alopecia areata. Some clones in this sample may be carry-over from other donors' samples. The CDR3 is CASSLGGRGQDGTEAFF. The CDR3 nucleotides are TGTGCCAGCAGCTTAGGGGGAAGGGGACAAGACGGAACTGAAGCTTTCTTT.